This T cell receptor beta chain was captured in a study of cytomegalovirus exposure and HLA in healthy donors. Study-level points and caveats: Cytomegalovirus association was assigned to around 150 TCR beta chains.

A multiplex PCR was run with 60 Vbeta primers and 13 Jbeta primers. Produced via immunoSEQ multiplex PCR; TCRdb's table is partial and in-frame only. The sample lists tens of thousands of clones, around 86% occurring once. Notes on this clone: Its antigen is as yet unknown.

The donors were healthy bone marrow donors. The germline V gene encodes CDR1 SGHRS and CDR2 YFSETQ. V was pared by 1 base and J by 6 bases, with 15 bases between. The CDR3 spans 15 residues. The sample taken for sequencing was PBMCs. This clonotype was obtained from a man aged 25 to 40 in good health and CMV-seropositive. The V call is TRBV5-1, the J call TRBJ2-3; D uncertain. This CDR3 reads CASSLLAVAPDTQYF. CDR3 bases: TGCGCCAGCAGCTTGTTAGCCGTTGCTCCGGATACGCAGTATTTT.